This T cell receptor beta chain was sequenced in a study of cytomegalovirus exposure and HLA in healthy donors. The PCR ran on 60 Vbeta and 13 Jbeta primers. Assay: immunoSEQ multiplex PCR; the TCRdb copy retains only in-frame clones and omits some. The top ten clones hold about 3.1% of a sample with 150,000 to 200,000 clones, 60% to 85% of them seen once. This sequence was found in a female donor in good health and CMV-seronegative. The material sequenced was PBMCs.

CDR3 residues: CASSALITSDEQFF. The CDR3 nucleotides are TGTGCCAGTAGTGCCCTAATAACTAGCGATGAGCAGTTCTTC. The V gene is TRBV19, the J gene TRBJ2-1, with 7 positions matching TRBD2. Germline CDR1 LNHDA, CDR2 SQIVND (reference sequence). J lost 8 bases, V lost 5 bases, and 9 bases had no gene match. The CDR3 totals 14 residues.